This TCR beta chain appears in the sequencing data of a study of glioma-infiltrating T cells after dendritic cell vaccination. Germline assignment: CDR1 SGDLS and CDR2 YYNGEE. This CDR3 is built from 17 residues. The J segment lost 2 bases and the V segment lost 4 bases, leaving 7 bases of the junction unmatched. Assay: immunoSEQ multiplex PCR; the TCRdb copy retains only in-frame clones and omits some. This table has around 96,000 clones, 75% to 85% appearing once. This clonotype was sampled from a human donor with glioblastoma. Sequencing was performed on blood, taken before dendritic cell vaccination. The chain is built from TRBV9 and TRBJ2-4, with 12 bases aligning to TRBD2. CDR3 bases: TGTGCCAGCAGCCCCCAGACTAGCGGGAGTTCCAAAAACATTCAGTACTTC. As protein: CASSPQTSGSSKNIQYF.